These 32 T cell receptor beta chains came from one sample sequenced in a study of cytomegalovirus exposure and HLA in healthy donors. Researchers ran the PCR with 60 Vbeta and 13 Jbeta primers. The table came from immunoSEQ multiplex PCR; TCRdb's copy has only in-frame clones and leaves some out. This sample has 150,000 to 200,000 clones; 75% to 90% occur once, and the top ten carry 6.5%. Material for sequencing was PBMCs. Receptor source: a woman aged 45-65 years in good health and CMV-seropositive.

This chain uses TRBV6-1 with TRBJ2-7; 9 bases align to TRBD1. This CDR3 is built from 14 residues. Trimming took 8 bases from V and 6 from J; bases not matched to a gene: 11. Germline V gives CDR1 MNHNS, CDR2 SASEGT. The CDR3 DNA reads as TGTGCCAGCCGGTGGACCGGGACAGGGCGCGAGCAGTACTTC. Its protein product is CASRWTGTGREQYF.

V gene TRBV18 combines with J gene TRBJ2-7, with a possible D match to TRBD2 (6 bases). The germline gives CDR1 KGHSH, CDR2 LQKENI. Trimming stripped 0 bases from V and 3 bases from J, with 6 bases between. The CDR3 is 13 residues long. The CDR3 sequence: CASSPPGGYEQYF. The DNA of the CDR3 is TGTGCCAGCTCACCACCCGGGGGCTACGAGCAGTACTTC.

The chain carries TRBV19 and TRBJ2-2; 11 bases map to TRBD1. Germline V gene data show CDR1 as LNHDA and CDR2 as SQIVND (reference sequence). Germline trimming cut 5 bases from V and 6 bases from J; bases unmatched to any gene: 11. The CDR3 extends over 17 amino acids. The CDR3 here is CASSPRRTGGRAGELFF. The CDR3 coding sequence is TGTGCCAGTAGTCCCCGGCGGACAGGGGGCCGGGCCGGGGAGCTGTTTTTT.

This clone was found a few times. V usage is TRBV6-1 and J usage is TRBJ1-2; D gene ambiguous. The CDR3 runs to 12 residues. Germline CDR1 MNHNS, CDR2 SASEGT. V dropped 6 bases and J dropped 3 bases, with 8 bases sitting between them. CDR3 sequence: CASRVTDYGYTF. CDR3 DNA sequence: TGTGCCAGCAGGGTGACTGACTATGGCTACACCTTC.

Written as DNA, the CDR3 is TGCGCCAGCAGCCGTACAGGGCCTAGCACAGATACGCAGTATTTT. Protein sequence: CASSRTGPSTDTQYF. J is TRBJ2-3 and V is TRBV5-1; the D gene is possibly TRBD1 (6 bases). The germline gives CDR1 SGHRS, CDR2 YFSETQ. The CDR3 spans 15 residues. Trimming shortened V by 4 bases and J by 0 bases, and 12 bases separated the two germline ends. The full variable domain, rest sourced from reference TRBV5-1 and TRBJ2-3, is KAGVTQTPRYLIKTRGQQVTLSCSPISGHRSVSWYQQTPGQGLQFLFEYFSETQRNKGNFPGRFSGRQFSNSRSEMNVSTLELGDSALYLCASSRTGPSTDTQYFGPGTRLTVL.

This sequence joins TRBV15 and TRBJ2-1; 11 bases match TRBD2. The CDR3 is 16 residues long. The germline gives CDR1 LNHNV, CDR2 YYDKDF (reference sequence). J lost 3 bases, V lost 2 bases, and 3 bases had no gene match. CDR3 sequence (DNA): TGTGCCACCAGCAGAACTACTAGCGGGGGCTACAATGAGCAGTTCTTC. Translated, it gives CATSRTTSGGYNEQFF.

The chain is built from TRBV2 and TRBJ2-1, with 11 bases matching TRBD2. The germline CDR1 and CDR2 sequences are SNHLY and FYNNEI. The CDR3 has 15 residues. The V gene end was trimmed by 1 base and the J gene end by 9 bases; junction bases not matched to a gene: 5. The CDR3 here is CASSEVAGGPAEQFF. The CDR3 coding sequence is TGTGCCAGCAGTGAAGTAGCGGGGGGGCCTGCTGAGCAGTTCTTC.

Turning to this clone: Other DNA sequences in the sample encode the same CDR3. This rearrangement joins TRBV28 to TRBJ2-7; 10 nucleotides match TRBD1. Germline trimming cut 5 bases from V and 2 bases from J; bases unmatched to any gene: 6. The CDR3 contains 15 residues. Germline V CDR1 and CDR2: MDHEN, SYDVKM. In DNA form, the CDR3 reads TGTGCCAGCAGTCCCGGGACAGGGGTTCCCTACGAGCAGTACTTC. It specifies CASSPGTGVPYEQYF.

This chain links TRBV5-6 with TRBJ1-3; the D is unclear. The germline V gene encodes CDR1 SGHDT and CDR2 YYEEEE. There are 14 residues in the CDR3. The V and J ends lost 1 base and 0 bases respectively, with 5 bases between them. CDR3 protein: CASSLPSSGNTIYF. DNA for the CDR3: TGTGCCAGCAGCTTGCCGAGCTCTGGAAACACCATATATTTT.

The rearrangement links TRBV5-1 to TRBJ2-3; the match to TRBD2 covers 15 bases. The CDR3 covers 15 residues. The germline V gene encodes CDR1 SGHRS and CDR2 YFSETQ. J lost 2 bases, V lost 7 bases, and 2 bases had no gene match. In DNA, the CDR3 is TGCGCCAGCGGACTAGCGGGGGGGGTCACAGATACGCAGTATTTT. Protein: CASGLAGGVTDTQYF. Full variable domain (rest looked up from reference TRBV5-1 and TRBJ2-3): KAGVTQTPRYLIKTRGQQVTLSCSPISGHRSVSWYQQTPGQGLQFLFEYFSETQRNKGNFPGRFSGRQFSNSRSEMNVSTLELGDSALYLCASGLAGGVTDTQYFGPGTRLTVL.

The rearrangement links TRBV27 to TRBJ2-7; D ambiguous. The V end was cut by 5 bases, the J end by 3 bases, with 17 bases between. Germline CDR1 MNHEY, CDR2 SMNVEV (reference sequence). This CDR3 has 15 amino acids. This chain's CDR3 is CASSRSRVFIYEQYF. For the CDR3, the DNA is TGTGCCAGCAGTCGCTCCCGGGTTTTTATCTACGAGCAGTACTTC.

The chain combines TRBV7-2 with TRBJ2-1; unclear D gene. The V end was cut by 8 bases, the J end by 4 bases, with 12 bases between. The length of the CDR3 is 13 residues. Germline CDR1 reads SGHTA; CDR2 reads FQGNSA. CDR3 sequence reads: CASAGRLYNEQFF. The CDR3 DNA reads TGTGCCAGCGCTGGTAGATTGTACAATGAGCAGTTCTTC.

The chain combines TRBV6-5 with TRBJ1-6, with D possibly TRBD1 on 6 matching bases. The CDR3 sequence is 14 residues long. Trimming removed 7 bases from V and 6 bases from J, with 13 bases in between. Per the germline V gene, CDR1 is MNHEY and CDR2 is SVGAGI. The CDR3 spells CASTRGQFNSPLHF. In nucleotides, the CDR3 is TGTGCCAGCACCCGAGGACAGTTTAATTCACCCCTCCACTTT.

The gene calls are TRBV5-6 and TRBJ1-3, with D maybe TRBD1 (6 bases). V was trimmed by 4 bases and J by 5 bases, leaving 25 bases between them. Germline values: CDR1 SGHDT, CDR2 YYEEEE. This CDR3 has 18 amino acids. In DNA form, the CDR3 reads TGTGCCAGCAGCCCCCGTCCTCCGAGGGGGGGAGGCCGAAACACCATATATTTT. Translated: CASSPRPPRGGGRNTIYF.

The chain has TRBV6-6 and TRBJ1-6; D not certain. The CDR3 covers 15 residues. Trimming shortened V by 0 bases and J by 9 bases, and 12 bases separated the two germline ends. The germline gives CDR1 MNHNY, CDR2 SVGAGI (reference sequence). The chain's CDR3 is CASSYSAVVGSPLHF. The CDR3 DNA is TGTGCCAGCAGTTACTCTGCGGTAGTCGGTTCACCCCTCCACTTT.

This clone was recorded once. The rearrangement uses TRBV28 and TRBJ2-7, with 7 bases fitting TRBD2. Germline values: CDR1 MDHEN, CDR2 SYDVKM. Trimming cost V 7 bases and J 4 bases; bases outside gene matches: 10. This CDR3 contains 14 residues. CDR3 amino acids: CASTAGGLVYEQYF. DNA for the CDR3: TGTGCCAGCACCGCCGGCGGACTAGTTTACGAGCAGTACTTC. The full variable domain, with the rest looked up from reference TRBV28 and TRBJ2-7, is DVKVTQSSRYLVKRTGEKVFLECVQDMDHENMFWYRQDPGLGLRLIYFSYDVKMKEKGDIPEGYSVSREKKERFSLILESASTNQTSMYLCASTAGGLVYEQYFGPGTRLTVT.

Comment on this clone: Sequence at one end of the junction differs from germline and may be a read error. The V call is TRBV5-6, the J call TRBJ2-6; possible D gene TRBD1, 6 bases. The CDR3 sequence is 15 residues long. The germline gives CDR1 SGHDT, CDR2 YYEEEE. CDR3 nucleotide sequence: TGTGCCAGCAGCTCCGGGACACCTGGGGCCAACGGCCTGACTTTC. Its translation is CASSSGTPGANGLTF.

The rearrangement links TRBV5-1 to TRBJ1-1, with D perhaps TRBD1 (5 bases). The CDR3 is 13 amino acids. V dropped 5 bases and J dropped 5 bases, with 13 bases sitting between them. Germline loops: CDR1 SGHRS, CDR2 YFSETQ. Written as DNA, the CDR3 is TGCGCCAGCAGGGCGCCAGGGCGGACTGAAGCTTTCTTT. This sequence encodes CASRAPGRTEAFF.

The V gene is TRBV4-1, the J gene TRBJ2-7; TRBD2 matches at 10 bases. The CDR3 length is 17 residues. V gave up 1 base and J gave up 5 bases; unmatched junction bases: 11. Looked up from germline, CDR1 is MGHRA and CDR2 is YSYEKL. The CDR3 here is CASSQVSSGGSLDEQYF. DNA of the CDR3: TGCGCCAGCAGCCAAGTTTCTAGCGGGGGTTCCTTAGACGAGCAGTACTTC.

This clone was seen just once. The chain uses TRBV27 and TRBJ2-7; no clear D gene. CDR1 and CDR2 (germline): MNHEY, SMNVEV (reference sequence). The CDR3 contains 17 residues. V dropped 6 bases and J dropped 0 bases, with 21 bases sitting between them. Written as DNA, the CDR3 is TGTGCCAGCAGACCTATCTCTGCCGCGGAGAACTCCTACGAGCAGTACTTC. This sequence encodes CASRPISAAENSYEQYF.

On this clone itself: The junction departs from germline at one end; a sequencing error may be responsible. This rearrangement joins TRBV5-4 to TRBJ1-2, with 10 bases that match TRBD1. The CDR3 length is 14 residues. CDR1 is SGHNT and CDR2 is YYREEE in the germline V gene (reference sequence). The CDR3 DNA reads TGTGCCAGCAGTTTGGACAGGGGGAATAATGGCTACACCTTC. The encoded protein is CASSLDRGNNGYTF.

V and J are TRBV7-9 and TRBJ1-2, with 9 bases lining up with TRBD1. Germline CDR1 SEHNR, CDR2 FQNEAQ (reference sequence). The CDR3 runs 15 residues. The V and J ends lost 6 bases and 6 bases, in that order; junction bases with no gene match: 11. Written as DNA, the CDR3 is TGTGCCAGCAGACGCCCACAGGGGGCGATGGATGGCTACACCTTC. Protein: CASRRPQGAMDGYTF.

The V and J genes are TRBV7-3 and TRBJ1-1; D possibly corresponds to TRBD1 (6 bases). The germline gives CDR1 SGHTA, CDR2 FQGTGA. With 5 bases removed from V and 10 bases from J, the gap between germline ends came to 29 bases. CDR3 length equals 17 residues. The CDR3 DNA reads TGTGCCAGCAGCCGAAACAGGGTTCTGGGGTCCGCCTGGGGAGCTTTCTTT. It codes for CASSRNRVLGSAWGAFF.

The chain employs TRBV5-1 and TRBJ2-3; 9 nucleotides match TRBD2. Germline V gives CDR1 SGHRS, CDR2 YFSETQ. V gave up 2 bases and J gave up 5 bases; unmatched junction bases: 12. The CDR3 is 17 amino acids. CDR3 DNA: TGCGCCAGCAGCTTAACACTAGCGGGCGCCGGAGAAGATACGCAGTATTTT. It yields the protein CASSLTLAGAGEDTQYF.

This chain connects TRBV5-1 to TRBJ2-7, with D possibly being TRBD1 (5 bases). The length of the CDR3 is 12 residues. Trimming took 5 bases from V and 3 from J, leaving 9 bases between them. Germline CDR1 SGHRS, CDR2 YFSETQ. The CDR3 spells CASRQGGYEQYF. As DNA, the CDR3 is TGCGCCAGCAGGCAGGGTGGCTACGAGCAGTACTTC.

This chain connects TRBV4-1 to TRBJ2-5, with D unclear. V was shortened by 1 base and J by 5 bases, with 11 bases between the two germline ends. Germline V gene lookup returns CDR1 MGHRA and CDR2 YSYEKL. The CDR3 totals 14 residues. The CDR3 is CASSQVVAVETQYF. The CDR3 nucleotides are TGCGCCAGCAGCCAAGTGGTCGCAGTGGAGACCCAGTACTTC.

V is TRBV5-8 and J is TRBJ2-5; 11 bases are a match to TRBD1. After removal of 2 bases from V and 7 bases from J, the junction contained 4 bases not matched to a gene. The length of the CDR3 is 14 residues. Germline assignment: CDR1 SGHTS and CDR2 YDEGEE. As DNA, the CDR3 is TGTGCCAGCAGCTTCCGGGACAGGGGGATGACCCAGTACTTC. It is translated as CASSFRDRGMTQYF.

This chain joins TRBV10-3 and TRBJ2-6; 8 bases align to TRBD2. CDR1 and CDR2 (germline): ENHRY, SYGVKD. With 6 bases clipped from V and 0 bases from J, the junction kept 10 bases outside the gene matches. The CDR3 is 18 residues long. The CDR3 bases are TGTGCCATCAGCAACAGGGTAGCGGGACTCTCTGGGGCCAACGTCCTGACTTTC. It codes for CAISNRVAGLSGANVLTF.

This sequence joins TRBV21-1 and TRBJ1-5. TRBV21-1 is listed as a pseudogene. This CDR3 has 18 amino acids. The CDR3 DNA sequence: TGTGCCAGCAGCAAAGATGACGCGGGGGACGATAGCAATCAGCCCCAGCATTTT. Its translation: CASSKDDAGDDSNQPQHF.

The chain joins TRBV2 to TRBJ2-4; 14 bases are shared with TRBD2. The CDR3 runs to 15 residues. The germline CDR1 and CDR2 sequences are SNHLY and FYNNEI. After removal of 6 bases from V and 8 bases from J, the junction contained 6 bases not matched to a gene. The CDR3 reads CASSGTSGRSYIQYF. The CDR3 bases are TGTGCCAGCAGCGGGACTAGCGGGAGATCGTACATTCAGTACTTC.

The gene calls are TRBV5-6 and TRBJ2-5; 14 bases are shared with TRBD2. The V segment lost 0 bases and the J segment 1 base; nucleotides outside the gene matches: 8. Germline V gene sequence: CDR1 SGHDT, CDR2 YYEEEE. The length of the CDR3 is 19 residues. The CDR3 loop reads CASSLVRTSGGNLQETQYF. In DNA form, the CDR3 reads TGTGCCAGCAGCTTGGTCAGGACTAGCGGGGGGAACCTCCAAGAGACCCAGTACTTC. Full variable domain (missing parts from reference TRBV5-6 and TRBJ2-5): DAGVTQSPTHLIKTRGQQVTLRCSPKSGHDTVSWYQQALGQGPQFIFQYYEEEERQRGNFPDRFSGHQFPNYSSELNVNALLLGDSALYLCASSLVRTSGGNLQETQYFGPGTRLLVL.

The chain employs TRBV5-4 and TRBJ2-2; 8 bases are a match to TRBD1. The germline V gene has CDR1 SGHNT and CDR2 YYREEE (reference sequence). CDR3 length: 14 amino acids. Trimming at V came to 2 bases and at J to 6 bases, leaving 3 bases not matched to a gene. In DNA form, the CDR3 reads TGTGCCAGCAGCTTAGGACAGGGTCCCGGGGAGCTGTTTTTT. Translating gives CASSLGQGPGELFF. The full variable domain, in which reference TRBV5-4 and TRBJ2-2 provide the parts outside the CDR3, is ETGVTQSPTHLIKTRGQQVTLRCSSQSGHNTVSWYQQALGQGPQFIFQYYREEENGRGNFPPRFSGLQFPNYSSELNVNALELDDSALYLCASSLGQGPGELFFGEGSRLTVL.